This passage covers 30 T cell receptor beta chains from one sample sequenced in a study of T cell repertoires in cytomegalovirus infection. In TCRdb, the reads were re-called with MiXCR into one record per CDR3 protein. The sample shows 450,000 to 650,000 distinct CDR3 sequences, around a quarter of them seen only once. The sequenced sample was PBMCs. These receptor sequences come from a human donor in good health (CMV status not recorded). Some clones in this sample may be carry-over from other donors' samples.

The chain combines TRBV15 with TRBJ1-1, with no clear D. This CDR3 is 13 amino acids long. With 0 bases removed from V and 7 bases from J, the gap between germline ends came to 9 bases. Germline lookup yields CDR1 LNHNV and CDR2 YYDKDF (reference sequence). Written as DNA, the CDR3 is TGTGCCACCAGCAGAGATGGAGGATTTGAAGCTTTCTTT. This sequence encodes CATSRDGGFEAFF.

This clonotype was seen ten or more times. The rearrangement links TRBV7-2 to TRBJ2-3; 7 bases are a match to TRBD1. The germline V gene encodes CDR1 SGHTA and CDR2 FQGNSA. V trimming: 5 bases; J trimming: 4 bases; junction bases outside the gene matches: 3. There are 13 residues in the CDR3. The CDR3 is CASSRQGSDTQYF. DNA of the CDR3: TGTGCCAGCAGCCGACAGGGCTCAGATACGCAGTATTTT.

In nucleotides, the CDR3 is TGTGCTAGTGGTCCACCGTCGGGATCTGGGGCCAACGTCCTGACTTTC. This encodes CASGPPSGSGANVLTF. The chain carries TRBV12-5 and TRBJ2-6, with D possibly TRBD2 on 5 matching bases. V was clipped by 5 bases and J by 1 base, with 12 bases between them. CDR3 size: 16 residues. Germline lookup yields CDR1 LGHNT and CDR2 FRNRAP.

The J gene is TRBJ2-3, the V gene TRBV7-6; D uncertain. V was clipped by 8 bases and J by 6 bases, with 12 bases between them. CDR1 SGHVS and CDR2 FNYEAQ come from the germline V gene. The CDR3 covers 12 residues. The DNA of the CDR3 is TGTGCCAGCTCCGGAGTGTCGGATACGCAGTATTTT. As protein: CASSGVSDTQYF.

This clonotype came up many times. V and J are TRBV7-3 and TRBJ2-3, with D hard to call. V lost 2 bases and J lost 4, with 7 bases in between. The germline V gene has CDR1 SGHTA and CDR2 FQGTGA. The CDR3 spans 13 residues. The CDR3 region is CASSLDPSDTQYF. The CDR3 DNA reads as TGTGCCAGCAGCTTAGACCCGTCAGATACGCAGTATTTT.

This clonotype was seen ten or more times. The V call is TRBV7-2, the J call TRBJ2-1; D unresolved. Trimming pared 2 bases from V and 7 bases from J, leaving 9 bases between. This CDR3 spans 13 amino acids. The V gene's germline CDR1 is SGHTA and CDR2 FQGNSA. The CDR3 protein is CASSLRLINEQFF. DNA of the CDR3: TGTGCCAGCAGCTTACGGTTGATAAATGAGCAGTTCTTC.

V gene TRBV12-3 or TRBV12-4 combines with J gene TRBJ1-1; D might be TRBD1 (6 bases). V was pared by 9 bases and J by 4 bases, with 21 bases between. The CDR3 has 15 amino acids. The CDR3 bases are TGTGCCAGTATGAGCATCCTGGGGGGGCGCACTGAAGCTTTCTTT. It yields the protein CASMSILGGRTEAFF.

In this sample, this clonotype turned up many times. The chain couples TRBV7-2 to TRBJ2-7; TRBD1 is a possible D gene (5 bases). This CDR3 is 13 amino acids long. V shed 5 bases and J shed 3 bases, with 11 bases lying between them. Germline V lookup: CDR1 SGHTA, CDR2 FQGNSA. CDR3 bases: TGTGCCAGCAGCGATGGAACAGGCTACGAGCAGTACTTC. Translated: CASSDGTGYEQYF. The whole variable domain, remainder taken from reference TRBV7-2 and TRBJ2-7, is GAGVSQSPSNKVTEKGKDVELRCDPISGHTALYWYRQSLGQGLEFLIYFQGNSAPDKSGLPSDRFSAERTGGSVSTLTIQRTQQEDSAVYLCASSDGTGYEQYFGPGTRLTVT.

This chain connects TRBV28 to TRBJ2-4, with D perhaps TRBD1 (6 bases). Germline assignment: CDR1 MDHEN and CDR2 SYDVKM. The CDR3 has 13 residues. V shed 3 bases and J shed 6 bases, with 9 bases lying between them. This chain's CDR3 is CASSFTGTNIQYF. The CDR3 DNA sequence: TGTGCCAGCAGTTTTACAGGGACAAACATTCAGTACTTC.

This clonotype was recorded many times. This chain uses TRBV5-4 with TRBJ2-7, with D perhaps TRBD1 (5 bases). The CDR3 is 14 amino acids. Germline assignment: CDR1 SGHNT and CDR2 YYREEE (reference sequence). V was pared by 0 bases and J by 2 bases, with 9 bases between. As DNA, the CDR3 is TGTGCCAGCAGCTTGGATGGGGCAGCCTACGAGCAGTACGTC. Encoded protein: CASSLDGAAYEQYV.

A few counts support this clonotype. The chain uses TRBV20-1 and TRBJ2-5; D might be TRBD2 (5 bases). This CDR3 is built from 13 residues. Trimming took 5 bases from V and 0 from J, leaving 10 bases between them. Germline V CDR1 and CDR2: DFQATT, SNEGSKA (reference sequence). The CDR3 DNA reads as TGCAGTGCTGGGTACGGGGACCAAGAGACCCAGTACTTC. This codes for CSAGYGDQETQYF.

There are many counts of this clonotype. This chain joins TRBV7-2 and TRBJ1-1; D unresolved. The V gene lost 1 base and the J gene lost 1 base, with 16 bases spanning the gap. CDR1 SGHTA and CDR2 FQGNSA come from the germline V gene. The CDR3 is 17 residues long. CDR3 DNA sequence: TGTGCCAGCAGCTTAGATTTCGGCAAGATGGGGAACACTGAAGCTTTCTTT. Its protein product is CASSLDFGKMGNTEAFF.

The rearrangement uses TRBV11-1 and TRBJ2-1, with TRBD1 matching 7 bases. The CDR3 consists of 13 residues. Germline V gene lookup returns CDR1 SGHAT and CDR2 FQDESV (reference sequence). The V gene end was trimmed by 5 bases and the J gene end by 6 bases; junction bases not matched to a gene: 4. The CDR3 reads CASSKRQGNEQFF. Written as DNA, the CDR3 is TGTGCCAGCAGCAAGAGACAGGGCAATGAGCAGTTCTTC.

V is TRBV15 and J is TRBJ1-5; possibly TRBD1 for D (5 bases). CDR3 length: 16 amino acids. V was pared by 0 bases and J by 2 bases, with 11 bases between. Germline V gives CDR1 LNHNV, CDR2 YYDKDF (reference sequence). DNA of the CDR3: TGTGCCACCAGCAGAGATCAACCGGGGGGCAATCAGCCCCAGCATTTT. Translating gives CATSRDQPGGNQPQHF.

V gene TRBV6-5 combines with J gene TRBJ2-1; the D is unclear. CDR3 length equals 15 residues. Per germline, CDR1 MNHEY and CDR2 SVGAGI. V was pared by 4 bases and J by 2 bases, with 12 bases between. In DNA form, the CDR3 reads TGTGCCAGCAGTTCCCCGGGTGTGGCCTACAATGAGCAGTTCTTC. The encoded protein is CASSSPGVAYNEQFF.

This clonotype was recorded only once. The chain is built from TRBV4-1 and TRBJ1-3; TRBD1 is a possible D gene (6 bases). V lost 8 bases, J lost 0 bases, and 17 bases lay in between. The germline gives CDR1 MGHRA, CDR2 YSYEKL. The CDR3 spans 16 residues. The CDR3: CASASGGPSSGNTIYF. The CDR3 nucleotides are TGCGCCAGCGCATCCGGGGGGCCGAGCTCTGGAAACACCATATATTTT.

This clonotype was recorded a few times. The rearrangement joins TRBV7-6 to TRBJ2-1; 11 nucleotides agree with TRBD1. With 5 bases clipped from V and 2 bases from J, the junction kept 2 bases outside the gene matches. The CDR3 loop spans 15 amino acids. CDR1 is SGHVS, CDR2 FNYEAQ, per germline. This chain's CDR3 is CASSQGQGAYNEQFF. The CDR3 nucleotides are TGTGCCAGCAGCCAGGGACAGGGGGCCTACAATGAGCAGTTCTTC.

This clonotype was found many times. This rearrangement joins TRBV7-2 to TRBJ2-7; D might be TRBD2 (5 bases). CDR3 length equals 16 residues. The germline V gene encodes CDR1 SGHTA and CDR2 FQGNSA. Trimming stripped 2 bases from V and 6 bases from J, with 20 bases between. For the CDR3, the DNA is TGTGCCAGCAGCTTATTTGGTGGCTTGGTTGAGGGCGAGCAGTACTTC. It is translated as CASSLFGGLVEGEQYF.

This clonotype was counted a few times. The chain employs TRBV19 and TRBJ1-1; no reliable D call. Trimming cost V 1 base and J 6 bases, with 9 bases left between them. Germline-derived CDR1 and CDR2 are LNHDA and SQIVND (reference sequence). The CDR3 spans 13 residues. The CDR3 loop reads CASSIAQPSEAFF. CDR3 DNA: TGTGCCAGTAGTATAGCTCAGCCTTCTGAAGCTTTCTTT.

This clonotype was counted ten times or more. V and J are TRBV7-8 and TRBJ2-5; 11 positions agree with TRBD2. J gave up 3 bases and V 3 bases, and 3 bases lay outside the gene matches. The CDR3 consists of 15 residues. From germline, CDR1 is SGHVS and CDR2 FQNEAQ. This CDR3 reads CASSLELAGEETQYF. CDR3 coding DNA: TGTGCCAGCAGCTTGGAACTAGCGGGAGAAGAGACCCAGTACTTC.

This clonotype was counted a single time. The chain recombines TRBV7-8 with TRBJ2-3; D possibly corresponds to TRBD2 (6 bases). CDR3 length equals 14 residues. Trimming removed 5 bases at V and 5 bases at J, with 14 bases between. In germline, CDR1 is SGHVS, CDR2 FQNEAQ. The CDR3 spells CASSLGRAGDTQYF. The CDR3 region has the DNA TGTGCCAGCAGCCTGGGTCGAGCGGGAGATACGCAGTATTTT.

The V and J genes are TRBV29-1 and TRBJ2-1; D is possibly TRBD1 (6 bases). Trimming shortened V by 3 bases and J by 4 bases, and 10 bases separated the two germline ends. The CDR3 covers 13 residues. CDR1 is SQVTM, CDR2 ANQGSEA, per germline. The CDR3 protein is CSVEVDSYNEQFF. The CDR3 DNA reads as TGCAGCGTTGAGGTGGACAGTTACAATGAGCAGTTCTTC.

This clonotype was counted only a few times. J is TRBJ2-5 and V is TRBV12-3 or TRBV12-4; D might be TRBD1 or TRBD2, each matching 6 bases. The CDR3 totals 13 residues. Trimming removed 6 bases at V and 5 bases at J, with 13 bases between. The CDR3 here is CASSRGQGETQYF. CDR3 sequence (DNA): TGTGCCAGCAGCCGGGGGCAGGGGGAGACCCAGTACTTC.

The rearrangement uses TRBV6-1 and TRBJ1-1; D is ambiguous. V lost 6 bases and J lost 1, with 9 bases in between. Germline CDR1 MNHNS, CDR2 SASEGT. This CDR3 spans 13 amino acids. The chain's CDR3 is CASSRLQNTEAFF. The CDR3 DNA follows: TGTGCCAGCAGCCGTTTACAGAACACTGAAGCTTTCTTT.

This clonotype was counted ten times or more. The chain recombines TRBV7-2 with TRBJ2-3; no definite D call. The V end was cut by 2 bases, the J end by 9 bases, with 24 bases between. Looked up from germline, CDR1 is SGHTA and CDR2 is FQGNSA. The CDR3 loop spans 17 amino acids. The chain's CDR3 is CASSLILPRFMAVTQYF. Here the CDR3 DNA reads TGTGCCAGCAGCTTAATCCTTCCGAGATTTATGGCCGTCACGCAGTATTTT.

This clonotype was seen many times. The V and J genes are TRBV12-5 and TRBJ2-5, with TRBD2 matching 8 bases. The V gene's germline CDR1 is LGHNT and CDR2 FRNRAP. V dropped 2 bases and J dropped 4; count of bases not matched to a gene: 15. The CDR3 contains 18 residues. CDR3 loop: CASGLSPPGLVFPETQYF. The DNA of the CDR3 is TGTGCTAGTGGTTTGTCCCCGCCGGGACTAGTGTTCCCAGAGACCCAGTACTTC.

This clonotype was observed a handful of times. The V call is TRBV4-1, the J call TRBJ1-2, with D tentatively TRBD1 (5 bases). Per germline, CDR1 MGHRA and CDR2 YSYEKL. V was cut by 4 bases and J by 5 bases, with 8 bases left in between. The CDR3 runs to 12 residues. This chain's CDR3 is CASSRQSYGYTF. Here the CDR3 DNA reads TGCGCCAGCAGCCGACAGAGTTATGGCTACACCTTC.

V usage is TRBV7-2 and J usage is TRBJ2-3; D unclear. The germline CDR1 and CDR2 sequences are SGHTA and FQGNSA. V lost 1 base and J 7 bases, leaving 9 bases between the germline ends. The CDR3 extends over 13 amino acids. CDR3 sequence (DNA): TGTGCCAGCAGCTTAGGGTACATGTATACGCAGTATTTT. The encoded protein is CASSLGYMYTQYF.

This chain connects TRBV2 to TRBJ2-5, with TRBD1 matching 7 bases. Germline CDR1 reads SNHLY; CDR2 reads FYNNEI. The CDR3 is 15 amino acids. V lost 6 bases to trimming and J lost 5 bases; unmatched junction nucleotides: 12. The chain's CDR3 is CASSSWDSGRETQYF. The CDR3, as DNA: TGTGCCAGCAGCTCCTGGGACAGTGGCCGGGAGACCCAGTACTTC.

This clonotype was seen repeatedly, ten times or more. The V and J genes are TRBV7-2 and TRBJ2-2; D tentatively reads TRBD1 or TRBD2 (5 bases each). The CDR3 covers 19 residues. V was trimmed by 5 bases and J by 2 bases, leaving 24 bases between them. Germline CDR1 and CDR2: SGHTA and FQGNSA. This CDR3 reads CASSHYVRAGRVNTGELFF. CDR3 bases: TGTGCCAGCAGCCACTATGTCCGTGCAGGGCGGGTAAACACCGGGGAGCTGTTTTTT.